The present T cell receptor beta chain was sequenced within a study of T cell clones after liver transplantation. Study context: HCV positivity affected three of eight recipients; the rest lacked autoimmune or viral indications.

Study-level points and caveats: Compared with third party-reactive sequences, donor-reactive ones declined more, independent of withdrawal success.

Profiling relied on immunoSEQ multiplex PCR, and the TCRdb table lists in-frame clones only, not all of them. The sample lists about 51,000 clones; about 86% were seen once. The CDR3 is 16 amino acids. Germline V gene lookup returns CDR1 SGHVS and CDR2 FNYEAQ. The germline V and J ends were trimmed by 0 bases and 2 bases, with 14 bases remaining between them. Concerning this clone: Antigen unknown.

This rearrangement joins TRBV7-6 to TRBJ2-7; D ambiguous. This specimen consisted of CD8+ T cells from blood, obtained 12 months after liver transplant. The receptor's source is a human patient who received a liver transplant. The graft donor may have contributed some T cells. CDR3 loop: CASSLALNSPTYEQYF. As DNA, the CDR3 is TGTGCCAGCAGCTTAGCGCTAAACAGTCCTACCTACGAGCAGTACTTC. Supplemented by reference TRBV7-6 and TRBJ2-7, the full variable domain reads GAGVSQSPRYKVTKRGQDVALRCDPISGHVSLYWYRQALGQGPEFLTYFNYEAQQDKSGLPNDRFSAERPEGSISTLTIQRTEQRDSAMYRCASSLALNSPTYEQYFGPGTRLTVT.